This T cell receptor (beta chain) was captured in a study of blood T cells in healthy people across ages. Study details: About one barcoded TCR beta cDNA was captured per two T cells.

This clonotype was detected a few times. Its antigen is unidentified. Trimming removed 1 base from V and 8 bases from J, with 13 bases in between. In germline, CDR1 is SGHRS, CDR2 YFSETQ. This CDR3 is built from 14 residues. Findings and caveats of the study: Leaving the PBMCs unsorted stopped any conclusive comparison of naive versus antigen-experienced cells. Whereas aged donors had fewer naive CD4+ cells, long-lived donors had more of them and higher diversity.

Together with a sample-barcoded 5' primer, a J-beta primer mix was included in a second PCR lasting about 6 to 11 cycles. Using its own MiXCR run on the 5' RACE reads, TCRdb lists one record per CDR3 protein. The sample consists of around 580,000 distinct CDR3 sequences, around 48% of them appearing once. The rearrangement joins TRBV5-1 to TRBJ2-1; D is ambiguous. Sequencing was performed on blood. This sequence was found in an elderly man in good health. CDR3 sequence: CASSLYSPSYEQFF. DNA for the CDR3: TGCGCCAGCAGCTTGTATTCCCCGTCCTATGAGCAGTTCTTC.